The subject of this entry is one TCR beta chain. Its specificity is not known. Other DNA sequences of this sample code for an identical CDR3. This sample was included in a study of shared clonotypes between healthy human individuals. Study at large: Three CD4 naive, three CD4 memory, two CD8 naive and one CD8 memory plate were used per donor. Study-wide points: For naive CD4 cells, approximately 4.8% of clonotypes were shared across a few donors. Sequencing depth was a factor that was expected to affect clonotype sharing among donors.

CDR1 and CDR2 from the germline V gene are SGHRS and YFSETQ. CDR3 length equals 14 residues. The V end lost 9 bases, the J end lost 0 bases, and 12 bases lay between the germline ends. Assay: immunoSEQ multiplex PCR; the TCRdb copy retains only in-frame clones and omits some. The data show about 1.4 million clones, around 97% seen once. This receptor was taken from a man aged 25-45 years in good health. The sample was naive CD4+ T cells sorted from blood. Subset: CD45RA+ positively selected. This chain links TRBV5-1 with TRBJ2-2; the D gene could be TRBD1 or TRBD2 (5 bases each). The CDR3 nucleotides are TGCGCCAATCGCCGGGACCCGAACACCGGGGAGCTGTTTTTT. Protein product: CANRRDPNTGELFF.